This T cell receptor (beta chain) was sequenced during a study of cytomegalovirus exposure and HLA in healthy donors (dated by TCRdb to the late 2010s). The study in broad terms: An earlier analysis of several hundred of the donors reported roughly 300 Gb of sequence data and 100 million to 140 million unique TCR beta sequences from some 180 million T cells. An early release that covered approximately 600 HLA-typed donors contained about 300 gigabases of sequencing data and tens of millions of unique TCR sequences. The genetic ancestry cluster associated with self-reported Caucasian donors included 70% to 85% of the 398 genotyped donors. The study aimed to test whether signatures of past pathogen exposure could be identified by cataloging public T cell receptors. The T cell repertoires of about 700 subjects were profiled by immunosequencing and related to cytomegalovirus serostatus. In addition to the first cohort of roughly 670 subjects, a separate validation cohort of under 150 different subjects was used. High-throughput TCR immunosequencing, statistical association of individual TCRs with disease status, and machine learning were combined to predict cytomegalovirus infection status. In a later analysis, previously published TCR beta repertoires from 666 donors were re-analyzed and high-resolution HLA genotyping was added so that TCR occurrence patterns could be studied. In the later analysis, no new phenotypic data were used to find candidate immune exposures; instead, reliance was placed on TCR beta sequences and their occurrence across donors. An earlier analysis of around 580 of the donors used high-throughput TCR beta sequencing to judge whether each TCR beta V gene segment behaved as functional or pseudogenic. Donor age, sex, ethnicity and CMV serostatus were compiled together with the repertoire data. A later genetic analysis used genome-wide SNP genotypes for about 65% of the 666 donors, treating that subset as a discovery cohort. All discovery cohort repertoires had been generated on a single sequencing platform. HLA typing covered class I and class II loci at four-digit resolution. The number of typed donors differed by locus: about 629-630 for A, B, C, DRB1 and DQB1; 500 to 550 for DQA1; some 610 for DPA1; and some 470 for DPB1. Because of strong linkage in the cohort, four or five DR-DQ haplotypes were treated as single units for association and clustering. Among about 400 genotyped donors of the cohort, an average of approximately 240,000 unique TCR beta nucleotide sequences was sequenced per donor, of which about 19% were non-productive.

Here is what the overall study found, with its caveats: In this cohort, only TCR beta chains were sequenced, and detectable features were limited by the absence of alpha or paired-chain data. Approximately 16 rarely observed V segments, including chromosome 9 orphons, were excluded from the earlier analysis of a few hundred of the donors because counts were too low. Several of the top co-occurrence clusters appeared to be linked to parvovirus B19, influenza, CMV and Epstein-Barr virus, according to a later analysis. Broadly in line with IMGT annotations, most TCR beta V segments showed up in productive rearrangements about 90% or about 30% of the time in an earlier analysis of 587 of the donors. Some IMGT-functional V segments, including TRBV6-2 and TRBV6-3, could not be distinguished by the 87-base-pair reads and were therefore excluded. The only immune exposure information available for the cohort was CMV serostatus. A few of the identified cytomegalovirus-associated TCR beta chains were confirmed in vitro to be specific for cytomegalovirus antigens. Most TCR sequences were seen in very few donors, while some public TCRs were found in many individuals. Presence/absence analyses assumed roughly uniform sequencing depth across donors, an assumption that may not hold. At a false discovery rate of 0.05, a later analysis linked 16,951 TCR beta sequences to specific HLA alleles. According to a later analysis, most CMV-associated TCR beta chains appeared to be HLA-restricted, and the HLA associations seemed to be driven largely by CMV exposure. The authors suggested that the approach could potentially be generalized to other disease states and immunological phenotypes. The classifier was reported to diagnose cytomegalovirus status with high specificity and sensitivity in both the original and validation cohorts. The study gave a list of 150 to 200 TCR beta chains associated with cytomegalovirus. A further reported finding was that TCR beta sequences accurately predicted the HLA-A and HLA-B alleles for most subjects in the first cohort. In a later analysis, HLA-associated TCR beta chains showed more clonal expansion and lower generation probabilities than non-associated chains that were equally common. Assigning TCR associations to individual alleles was difficult when HLA alleles, especially DR and DQ, strongly co-occurred. A later genetic analysis reported fewer N-insertions in productive TCRs among donors in an Asian-associated ancestry cluster than the roughly 640-donor mean. A later genetic analysis associated a missense DCLRE1C variant with V-gene and J-gene trimming of TCR beta chains, and an independent cohort replicated the association. Linkage disequilibrium might explain the correlated functional status among segregating V segments, but an unknown experimental factor could not be excluded. According to a later analysis, TCR association rates differed among HLA loci, with DRB1 alleles showing the most associated TCRs and HLA-C alleles showing the fewest. Because HLA typing was missing for some donors at each locus, association tests included only the typed subset. A cluster of highly shared sequence variants was judged likely to be a technical artifact of the sequencing pipeline.

Libraries came from the immunoSEQ multiplex PCR assay. For the multiplex PCR, a mixture combining 60 forward primers for TCR Vbeta segments and 13 reverse primers for TCR Jbeta segments was used. Amplification of the CDR3 region of rearranged TCR beta genes was performed with a multiplex PCR assay on genomic DNA. On the Illumina HiSeq System, the amplified TCR beta libraries were sequenced as 87-base-pair reads. The paper's data handling went like this. Across the 600 to 700 repertoires, a later analysis counted 60 million to 90 million unique TCR beta chains, some 11 million of which were shared by at least two donors. Raw reads were error-corrected and collapsed into unique sequences by a nearest-neighbor algorithm in which closely related sequences were merged to remove PCR and sequencing errors. V, D and J gene segments were assigned by aligning CDR3 sequences to IMGT reference sequences. For a sequence to be retained, a match of at least six nucleotides to both a V gene segment and a J gene segment was required. A rearrangement counted as productive if the CDR3 had no stop codons and remained in frame with V and J, and every other rearrangement counted as non-productive. Following IMGT convention, CDR3 was defined as the stretch from the second conserved V-encoded cysteine up to the conserved J-encoded phenylalanine. Sequences without an unambiguous match to a single V gene segment were excluded from the earlier analysis of a few hundred of the donors. In an earlier analysis of 450 to 700 of the donors, V segments were called functional above 56.7% productive rearrangements and were called segregating when the between-donor standard deviation exceeded 5%. A statistical classification framework was built to diagnose cytomegalovirus status from the catalog of TCR beta chain sequences. In a later analysis, V and J genes were assigned by comparing TCR nucleotide sequences against IMGT/GENE-DB human TR gene sequences. A later analysis assigned CDR3 sequences and most-parsimonious VDJ recombination scenarios with the TCRdist pipeline. In a later analysis, each TCR beta chain was defined by its CDR3 amino acid sequence together with its V-gene family, and reads lacking a unique V-gene family were excluded. To address suspected cross-contamination and a sequencing artifact, a later analysis removed a few hundred highly shared, low-generation-probability nucleotide sequences. In a later analysis, a clonal expansion index for each public chain was calculated from normalized within-repertoire ranks of inferred template counts. In a later analysis, generation probabilities were computed with a VDJ recombination model fitted to out-of-frame rearrangements, and the resulting probabilities were checked against IGoR. In a later analysis, hypergeometric tests were used to score TCR-TCR, TCR-HLA and TCR-CMV co-occurrence, with a repertoire-size bias correction applied to TCR pairs. In a later analysis, false discovery rates were estimated by permuting HLA or CMV assignments 20 times. In a later analysis, co-occurring TCRs were grouped using DBSCAN, and TCRdist sequence similarity was added for clustering within HLA-allele-positive subsets. Repertoires with fewer than 30,000 or more than 120,000 public chains, plus five repertoires with anomalous nucleotide sharing, were excluded from co-occurrence clustering. Entries here come from immuneACCESS through TCRdb and include only in-frame sequences with V and J called. Some clones fail to appear in such tables; in the studies checked, an unresolved V gene covers under half of the shortfall, and the cause of the remainder is unknown. V, J and clone size were drawn from that table, and D and trimming were deduced from the DNA. The sample table records fewer than 200,000 clones; roughly four fifths of these occur just once. 4.9% of the sample is in the top ten clones.

This clone showed up just a few times. This clone's antigen is unknown. Base qualities are not recorded, but no much larger clone differs from it by a single base. The cohort was made up of hundreds of healthy bone marrow donors. All cohort members were sampled while nominally healthy, although unrecorded immune exposures were likely present. The donor tested CMV seropositive, placing the donor among the 250 to 350 seropositive members of the cohort. A peripheral blood sample was collected from each donor, and TCR beta sequencing was performed on peripheral blood mononuclear cells. Genomic DNA was extracted from the blood cell samples with the Qiagen DNeasy Blood Extraction Kit. V loses 6 bases at its end and J loses 4 bases; junction bases beyond the gene matches: 8. From a lookup of the germline V gene, CDR1 and CDR2 are MNHEY and SVGAGI. The CDR3 covers 15 residues, taking in both the cysteine and the phenylalanine. Only CDR3 DNA is held: 45 bases, read in frame from base 1.

Sequenced: PBMCs. The source is a young woman in good health and CMV-seropositive. The rearranged segments are TRBV6-5 and TRBJ2-2; a stretch of 7 junction bases matches TRBD1. This receptor has the CDR3 CASSRQTGFTGELFF. The nucleotide sequence is TGTGCCAGCAGCCGCCAGACAGGGTTCACCGGGGAGCTGTTTTTT.